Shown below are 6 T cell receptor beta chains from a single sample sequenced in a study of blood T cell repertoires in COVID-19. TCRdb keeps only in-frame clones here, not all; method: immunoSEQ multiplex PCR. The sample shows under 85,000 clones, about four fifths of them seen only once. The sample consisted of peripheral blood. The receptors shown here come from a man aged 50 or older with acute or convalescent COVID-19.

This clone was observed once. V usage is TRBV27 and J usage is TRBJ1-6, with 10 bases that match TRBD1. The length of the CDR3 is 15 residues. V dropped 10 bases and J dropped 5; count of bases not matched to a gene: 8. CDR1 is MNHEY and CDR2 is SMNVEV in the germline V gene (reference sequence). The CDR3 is CATRLTGGNNSPLHF. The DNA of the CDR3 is TGTGCCACCCGTCTGACAGGGGGCAATAATTCACCCCTCCACTTT.

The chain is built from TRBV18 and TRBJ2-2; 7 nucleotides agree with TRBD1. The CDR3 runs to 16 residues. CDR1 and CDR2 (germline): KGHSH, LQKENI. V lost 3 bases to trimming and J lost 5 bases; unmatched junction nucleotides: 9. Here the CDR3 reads CASSPTGFEGTGELFF. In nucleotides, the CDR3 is TGTGCCAGCTCACCGACAGGGTTCGAGGGAACCGGGGAGCTGTTTTTT. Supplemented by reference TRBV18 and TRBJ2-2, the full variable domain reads NAGVMQNPRHLVRRRGQEARLRCSPMKGHSHVYWYRQLPEEGLKFMVYLQKENIIDESGMPKERFSAEFPKEGPSILRIQQVVRGDSAAYFCASSPTGFEGTGELFFGEGSRLTVL.

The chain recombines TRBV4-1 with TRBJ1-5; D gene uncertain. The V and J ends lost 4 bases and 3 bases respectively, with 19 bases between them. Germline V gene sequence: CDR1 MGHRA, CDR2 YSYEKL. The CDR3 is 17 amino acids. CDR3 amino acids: CASSPEAAVVPNQPQHF. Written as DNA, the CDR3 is TGCGCCAGCAGCCCTGAGGCGGCTGTCGTACCCAATCAGCCCCAGCATTTT.

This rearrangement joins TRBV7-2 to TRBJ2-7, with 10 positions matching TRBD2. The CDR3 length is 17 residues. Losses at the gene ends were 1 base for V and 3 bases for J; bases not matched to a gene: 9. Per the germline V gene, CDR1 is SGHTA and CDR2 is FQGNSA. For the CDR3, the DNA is TGTGCCAGCAGCTTAGGGGGGGGTGGACTAGCGGACTACGAGCAGTACTTC. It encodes CASSLGGGGLADYEQYF. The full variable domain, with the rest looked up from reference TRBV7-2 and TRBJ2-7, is GAGVSQSPSNKVTEKGKDVELRCDPISGHTALYWYRQSLGQGLEFLIYFQGNSAPDKSGLPSDRFSAERTGGSVSTLTIQRTQQEDSAVYLCASSLGGGGLADYEQYFGPGTRLTVT.

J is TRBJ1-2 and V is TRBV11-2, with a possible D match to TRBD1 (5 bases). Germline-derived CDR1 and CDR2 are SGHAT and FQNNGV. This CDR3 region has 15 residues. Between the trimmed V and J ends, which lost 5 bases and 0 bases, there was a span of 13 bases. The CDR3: CASSPTGESNYGYTF. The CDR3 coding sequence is TGTGCCAGCAGCCCTACAGGAGAGTCTAACTATGGCTACACCTTC.

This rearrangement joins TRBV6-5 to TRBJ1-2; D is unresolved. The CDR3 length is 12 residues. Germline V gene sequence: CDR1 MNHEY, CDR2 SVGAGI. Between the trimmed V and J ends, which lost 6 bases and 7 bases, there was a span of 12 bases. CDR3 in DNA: TGTGCCAGCAGGCCGACTCTCTCTGGCTACACCTTC. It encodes CASRPTLSGYTF.